The 14 T cell receptor beta chains in this list originate from one sample, sequenced in a study of blood T cells in healthy people across ages. A second PCR, run for roughly 6 to 11 cycles, used a sample-barcoded 5' primer plus a J-beta primer mix. TCRdb re-called the 5' RACE reads through MiXCR, storing one row per CDR3 protein. The sample has roughly 2 million distinct CDR3 sequences, about 49% seen once. Sequenced material: blood. The receptors originated from a woman aged 40 to 50 in good health.

V is TRBV28 and J is TRBJ2-1; 8 nucleotides match TRBD1. There are 19 residues in the CDR3. V shed 4 bases and J 0 bases; nucleotides not matched to a gene: 14. Germline V gene data show CDR1 as MDHEN and CDR2 as SYDVKM. The DNA of the CDR3 is TGTGCCAGCAGTTCAAGGTATTCATCAGGGGGCGGCTCCTACAATGAGCAGTTCTTC. This gives the protein CASSSRYSSGGGSYNEQFF.

The chain has TRBV27 and TRBJ2-1; D tentatively fits TRBD1 or TRBD2 (5 bases each). Germline V CDR1 and CDR2: MNHEY, SMNVEV (reference sequence). V shed 7 bases and J shed 6 bases, with 19 bases lying between them. This CDR3 spans 15 amino acids. The CDR3 DNA follows: TGTGCCAGCACCTACCTCCCCCCGGGGCTCAATGAGCAGTTCTTC. It encodes CASTYLPPGLNEQFF.

The CDR3 sequence: CASSLVGGRIDEQYF. The CDR3 region has the DNA TGCGCCAGCAGCTTGGTTGGGGGGCGCATCGACGAGCAGTACTTC. V is TRBV5-1 and J is TRBJ2-7; TRBD1 or TRBD2 may be the D gene (6 bases each). The CDR3 extends over 15 amino acids. The germline CDR1 and CDR2 sequences are SGHRS and YFSETQ. V shed 0 bases and J shed 5 bases, with 15 bases lying between them.

CDR3 coding DNA: TGCAGTGCTAGAGGTACAGGGGTGGTCTATGGCTACACCTTC. Its protein is CSARGTGVVYGYTF. The chain uses TRBV20-1 and TRBJ1-2; TRBD1 aligns across 7 bases. Trimming cost V 1 base and J 4 bases; bases outside gene matches: 6. This CDR3 region has 14 residues. CDR1 is DFQATT, CDR2 SNEGSKA, per germline (reference sequence).

The chain carries TRBV6-6 and TRBJ1-2; D call uncertain. V dropped 1 base and J dropped 4 bases, with 4 bases sitting between them. The CDR3 has 12 amino acids. The germline gives CDR1 MNHNY, CDR2 SVGAGI (reference sequence). CDR3 in DNA: TGTGCCAGCAGTTACTACCCCTATGGCTACACCTTC. This gives the protein CASSYYPYGYTF.

This sequence joins TRBV10-3 and TRBJ2-1, with D unclear. Trimming cost V 3 bases and J 2 bases, with 17 bases left between them. CDR1 and CDR2 (germline): ENHRY, SYGVKD. The CDR3 contains 17 residues. CDR3: CAISEPPTAKAYNEQFF. For the CDR3, the DNA is TGTGCCATCAGTGAACCACCTACGGCCAAGGCCTACAATGAGCAGTTCTTC.

The chain has TRBV27 and TRBJ2-5, with TRBD1 as a possible D gene (6 bases). CDR3 size: 14 residues. Germline-derived CDR1 and CDR2 are MNHEY and SMNVEV (reference sequence). V lost 6 bases, J lost 0 bases, and 11 bases lay in between. CDR3 region: CASSENRDQETQYF. In nucleotides, the CDR3 is TGTGCCAGCAGCGAAAACAGGGACCAAGAGACCCAGTACTTC.

The table lists this clonotype with many counts. The chain links TRBV7-2 to TRBJ2-3; 9 bases match TRBD2. Trimming at V came to 6 bases and at J to 1 base, leaving 5 bases not matched to a gene. The CDR3 sequence is 15 residues long. Germline V gives CDR1 SGHTA, CDR2 FQGNSA. CDR3 DNA: TGTGCCAGCAGTTTCTCTAGCGGGGGCACAGATACGCAGTATTTT. It is translated as CASSFSSGGTDTQYF.

The chain carries TRBV20-1 and TRBJ1-1; the D gene is possibly TRBD1 (6 bases). CDR1 is DFQATT, CDR2 SNEGSKA, per germline (reference sequence). The CDR3 runs to 13 residues. Trimming took 3 bases from V and 3 from J, leaving 11 bases between them. The CDR3 nucleotides are TGCAGTGCTAGCAGGGGACTTGACACTGAAGCTTTCTTT. Its translation: CSASRGLDTEAFF.

This clonotype was detected a few times. The V call is TRBV5-1, the J call TRBJ2-5, with D perhaps assigned TRBD1 or TRBD2 (6 bases each). Germline CDR1 and CDR2: SGHRS and YFSETQ. The CDR3 is 13 residues long. V was shortened by 5 bases and J by 5 bases, with 13 bases between the two germline ends. The CDR3 protein is CASRPGAQETQYF. The DNA of the CDR3 is TGCGCCAGCAGACCGGGGGCCCAGGAGACCCAGTACTTC.

The chain couples TRBV6-1 to TRBJ1-2; 12 bases match TRBD1. Losses at the gene ends were 8 bases for V and 8 bases for J; bases not matched to a gene: 15. The CDR3 has 16 amino acids. CDR1 is MNHNS and CDR2 is SASEGT in the germline V gene. In DNA, the CDR3 is TGTGCCAGCCAACCGGGACAGGGGGCCAGTAGAAGAGGCTACACCTTC. Encoded protein: CASQPGQGASRRGYTF.

This clonotype was seen a handful of times. The CDR3 DNA follows: TGTGCCAGCAGCCAAGACGCCGGGACTAGAGACTACGAGCAGTACTTC. Protein product: CASSQDAGTRDYEQYF. The chain employs TRBV3-1 and TRBJ2-7; 8 nucleotides align to TRBD2. The CDR3 spans 16 residues. CDR1 is LGHDT, CDR2 YNNKEL, per germline (reference sequence). Trimming removed 0 bases from V and 3 bases from J; junction bases left unmatched: 7.

V is TRBV6-5 and J is TRBJ1-4, with D possibly TRBD1 on 5 matching bases. In germline, CDR1 is MNHEY, CDR2 SVGAGI. V gave up 11 bases and J gave up 3 bases, with 10 bases separating them. The CDR3 contains 12 residues. The CDR3 region has the DNA TGTGCCGGGGCGTCATCTAATGAAAAACTGTTTTTT. Translation: CAGASSNEKLFF.

The V and J genes are TRBV10-3 and TRBJ2-5; tentative D call: TRBD1 (6 bases). Germline V gene data show CDR1 as ENHRY and CDR2 as SYGVKD. CDR3 size: 13 residues. Between the trimmed V and J ends, which lost 5 bases and 11 bases, there was a span of 18 bases. CDR3 amino acids: CAISPGHRNEQYF. In nucleotides, the CDR3 is TGTGCCATCAGTCCGGGACATCGGAATGAGCAGTACTTC.